Sequencing of this T cell receptor beta chain was carried out in a study of cytomegalovirus exposure and HLA in healthy donors. The PCR had 60 Vbeta and 13 Jbeta primers. TCRdb's copy holds only in-frame clones and misses some; the assay was immunoSEQ multiplex PCR. This sample has 45,000 to 65,000 clones, with roughly 80% found just once. With respect to this clone: Its antigen remains unknown.

Germline values: CDR1 LNHDA, CDR2 SQIVND (reference sequence). The V end was cut by 1 base, the J end by 2 bases, with 5 bases between. The CDR3 is made up of 13 amino acids. Study-wide results and limits: Most TCR beta V segments were productive about 87% or about 30% of the time in an earlier analysis.

The sequence was collected from a woman between 40 and 50 years old in good health and CMV-seropositive. Material: PBMCs. J is TRBJ2-5 and V is TRBV19; no definite D call. The CDR3 DNA reads TGTGCCAGTAGTATAGGCACTCAAGAGACCCAGTACTTC. It is translated as CASSIGTQETQYF.